Listed below are T cell receptor beta chains from one sample, sequenced in a study of cytomegalovirus exposure and HLA in healthy donors. The data were produced by immunoSEQ multiplex PCR, yet TCRdb's version contains in-frame clones alone and is incomplete. This sample's table reports over 100,000 clones. The specimen was PBMCs. These receptors originate from a man aged 30 to 39 in good health and CMV-seronegative. Each CDR3 is given with its conserved first and last residue. D genes are given only for firm matches.

d_call	v_call	j_call	cdr3_aa	cdr3_nt
TRBD1	TRBV7-2	TRBJ2-7	CASSLDDRGSYEQYF	TGTGCCAGCAGCTTGGATGACAGGGGGTCCTACGAGCAGTACTTC
.	TRBV27	TRBJ2-5	CASSFSNYAQETQYF	TGTGCCAGCAGTTTTTCAAACTATGCCCAAGAGACCCAGTACTTC
TRBD2	TRBV7-3	TRBJ2-3	CASSQGQRGVTDTQYF	TGTGCCAGCAGCCAGGGTCAACGGGGGGTCACAGATACGCAGTATTTT
.	TRBV5-4	TRBJ2-7	CASSQRQPSYEQYF	TGTGCCAGCAGCCAGCGACAGCCCTCCTACGAGCAGTACTTC
.	TRBV7-5	TRBJ1-4	CASSSGVGEKLFF	TGTGCCAGCAGCTCGGGAGTCGGGGAAAAACTGTTTTTT
TRBD1	TRBV9	TRBJ2-7	CASSVAPDRVRGSEQYF	TGTGCCAGCAGCGTAGCTCCGGACAGGGTGAGGGGAAGCGAGCAGTACTTC
TRBD1	TRBV30	TRBJ1-6	CAWRVGQSSPFHF	TGTGCCTGGAGAGTGGGACAGAGCTCACCCTTCCACTTT
.	TRBV18	TRBJ1-3	CASGSGTPDSGNTIYF	TGTGCCAGCGGGAGCGGGACCCCGGACTCTGGAAACACCATATATTTT
.	TRBV10-3	TRBJ2-3	CAAEGRLRDTDTQYF	TGTGCCGCCGAGGGCAGGCTCCGGGACACAGATACGCAGTATTTT
.	TRBV6-4	TRBJ2-5	CASRRTRGCETQYF	TGTGCCAGCAGAAGGACGAGGGGGTGCGAGACCCAGTACTTC
.	TRBV6-6	TRBJ2-3	CASSTPGTDTQYF	TGTGCCAGCAGTACGCCAGGCACAGATACGCAGTATTTT
TRBD2	TRBV5-4	TRBJ2-3	CASSLGGGALGTDTQYF	TGTGCCAGCAGCTTGGGCGGGGGGGCCTTAGGCACAGATACGCAGTATTTT
.	TRBV7-9	TRBJ1-1	CASSSGLLTEAFF	TGTGCCAGCAGCTCGGGACTCCTCACTGAAGCTTTCTTT
.	TRBV6-4	TRBJ1-2	CASSDRGLYGYTF	TGTGCCAGCAGTGACAGGGGTCTCTATGGCTACACCTTC
TRBD1	TRBV28	TRBJ2-5	CASRAGGAPGQETQYF	TGTGCCAGCAGGGCAGGGGGCGCCCCAGGACAAGAGACCCAGTACTTC
.	TRBV7-3	TRBJ2-3	CASSLIGSTDTQYF	TGTGCCAGCAGCTTAATAGGGAGTACAGATACGCAGTATTTT
.	TRBV28	TRBJ1-2	CASSLTGGDYGYTF	TGTGCCAGCAGTTTAACGGGAGGAGACTATGGCTACACCTTC
.	TRBV7-2	TRBJ2-5	CASRTRGMEETQYF	TGTGCCAGCAGGACCAGGGGTATGGAGGAGACCCAGTACTTC
TRBD1	TRBV12-5	TRBJ1-1	CASGSGQVNTEAFF	TGTGCTAGTGGTTCGGGACAGGTTAACACTGAAGCTTTCTTT
.	TRBV19	TRBJ2-3	CASRSFGLSDTQYF	TGTGCCAGTCGCAGTTTTGGACTTTCAGATACGCAGTATTTT
TRBD1	TRBV6-5	TRBJ1-3	CASSYAGTGTGNTIYF	TGTGCCAGCAGTTACGCCGGGACAGGGACTGGAAACACCATATATTTT
TRBD1	TRBV9	TRBJ1-6	CASSVGTGEYNSPLHF	TGTGCCAGCAGCGTAGGAACAGGGGAATATAATTCACCCCTCCACTTT
.	TRBV9	TRBJ2-1	CASSVGPSGGGTQGEQFF	TGTGCCAGCAGCGTAGGCCCCTCTGGGGGGGGCACACAGGGTGAGCAGTTCTTC
TRBD1	TRBV5-8	TRBJ1-6	CASSLRTGRRYSYNSPLHF	TGTGCCAGCAGCCTCCGGACAGGACGGCGCTACTCCTATAATTCACCCCTCCACTTT
TRBD1	TRBV2	TRBJ1-5	CASSFSQTGFNQPQHF	TGTGCCAGCAGTTTCTCCCAGACAGGGTTCAATCAGCCCCAGCATTTT
.	TRBV20-1	TRBJ2-3	CSASTQAQYF	TGCAGTGCATCGACTCAAGCGCAGTATTTT
TRBD1	TRBV5-1	TRBJ2-1	CASSFTGVSSYNEQFF	TGCGCCAGCAGCTTCACAGGGGTTAGCTCCTACAATGAGCAGTTCTTC
TRBD2	TRBV6-1	TRBJ2-2	CASSEAFTGGRTGELFF	TGTGCCAGCAGTGAAGCTTTTACGGGGGGTCGAACCGGGGAGCTGTTTTTT
TRBD2	TRBV28	TRBJ2-7	CASTQLSGGGTYEQYF	TGTGCCAGCACCCAACTCTCGGGGGGGGGCACCTACGAGCAGTACTTC
.	TRBV5-4	TRBJ1-3	CASSLGWDIFSGNTIYF	TGTGCCAGCAGCTTGGGTTGGGACATTTTCTCTGGAAACACCATATATTTT
TRBD1	TRBV6-1	TRBJ1-5	CASSVQGARGQPQHF	TGTGCCAGCAGTGTCCAGGGGGCCCGTGGGCAGCCCCAGCATTTT
TRBD1	TRBV5-4	TRBJ2-7	CASSLRTGSYEQYF	TGTGCCAGCAGCTTACGGACAGGGAGCTACGAGCAGTACTTC
.	TRBV6-1	TRBJ1-4	CASSDSTGPVEKLFF	TGTGCCAGCAGTGATTCGACAGGCCCGGTCGAAAAACTGTTTTTT
TRBD1	TRBV29-1	TRBJ1-1	CSVHTGQGLEAFF	TGCAGCGTCCATACCGGACAGGGCCTTGAAGCTTTCTTT
.	TRBV20-1	TRBJ2-5	CSAPRAETQYF	TGCAGTGCCCCCCGCGCAGAGACCCAGTACTTC
TRBD1	TRBV19	TRBJ2-5	CASKRTGGAETQYF	TGTGCCAGTAAAAGAACAGGGGGTGCGGAGACCCAGTACTTC
TRBD1	TRBV19	TRBJ2-7	CASSRTGTSYEQYF	TGTGCCAGTAGCCGGACAGGGACTTCCTACGAGCAGTACTTC
.	TRBV4-2	TRBJ1-4	CASSLWTEPNEKLFF	TGTGCCAGCAGCCTCTGGACAGAACCAAATGAAAAACTGTTTTTT
.	TRBV4-1	TRBJ2-1	CASSQETVYNEQFF	TGCGCCAGCAGCCAAGAAACAGTATACAATGAGCAGTTCTTC
.	TRBV7-2	TRBJ2-2	CASSLPGFANTGELFF	TGTGCCAGCAGCTTACCGGGGTTCGCGAACACCGGGGAGCTGTTTTTT